These T cell receptor beta chains were read from a single sample in a study of cytomegalovirus exposure and HLA in healthy donors. Profiling relied on immunoSEQ multiplex PCR, and the TCRdb table lists in-frame clones only, not all of them. The top ten hold under 4.5% of the sample, which has about 150,000 clones, around three quarters seen once. The sample consisted of PBMCs. These receptors all come from a woman between 40 and 55 years old in good health and CMV-seronegative. The CDR3 runs from the conserved cysteine through the conserved F or W. D genes are given only for firm matches. Size is stated for part of the rows, as once, few or many counts, or as a class when the clone is expanded.

>TRBJ1-6|TRBV6-5|NA|NA
CASSYTYLNSPLHF
TGTGCCAGCAGTTACACATACCTTAATTCACCCCTCCACTTT
>TRBJ2-3|TRBV28|NA|NA
CASRGGITDTQYF
TGTGCCAGCAGAGGGGGAATCACAGATACGCAGTATTTT
>TRBJ2-1|TRBV6-1|NA|TRBD2
CASRAIAGGLDEQFF
TGTGCCAGCAGGGCAATAGCGGGGGGGCTGGATGAGCAGTTCTTC
>TRBJ2-2|TRBV25-1|NA|NA
CASSESRTKPGELFF
TGTGCCAGCAGTGAATCCAGGACAAAACCCGGGGAGCTGTTTTTT
>TRBJ1-3|TRBV13|NA|TRBD1
CASSLNEGALNTIYF
TGTGCCAGCAGCTTAAACGAGGGGGCGCTTAACACCATATATTTT
>TRBJ1-4|TRBV9|NA|NA
CASSVAGGYEKLFF
TGTGCCAGCAGCGTAGCCGGAGGATATGAAAAACTGTTTTTT
>TRBJ1-1|TRBV7-8|NA|TRBD1
CASSPWTGPGTEAFF
TGTGCCAGCAGCCCTTGGACAGGGCCTGGCACTGAAGCTTTCTTT
>TRBJ2-5|TRBV7-7|NA|TRBD2
CASSLDRLAGVETQYF
TGTGCTAGCAGCTTAGACCGACTAGCGGGCGTAGAGACCCAGTACTTC
>TRBJ2-7|TRBV10-3|NA|NA
CAISDSRTVSSYEQYF
TGTGCCATCAGTGATTCGAGGACAGTCTCATCCTACGAGCAGTACTTC
>TRBJ2-5|TRBV11-3|NA|TRBD2
CASSSGLAGYQETQYF
TGTGCCAGCAGCTCCGGACTAGCGGGGTACCAAGAGACCCAGTACTTC
>TRBJ2-1|TRBV10-2|NA|NA
CASKGGQITYNEQFF
TGCGCCAGCAAAGGTGGGCAGATAACCTACAATGAGCAGTTCTTC
>TRBJ2-5|TRBV5-4|NA|NA
CASSRGGPRETQYF
TGTGCCAGCAGCCGCGGAGGACCCCGAGAGACCCAGTACTTC
>TRBJ2-1|TRBV13|NA|TRBD2
CASSTRESSREDEQFF
TGTGCCAGCAGCACTCGGGAGTCTAGCCGGGAGGATGAGCAGTTCTTC
>TRBJ1-1|TRBV19|NA|TRBD1
CASSRPDRGDTEAFF
TGTGCCAGTAGTAGGCCGGACAGGGGGGACACTGAAGCTTTCTTT
>TRBJ2-3|TRBV6-6|few|TRBD2
CASTRPGASGGQYF
TGTGCCAGCACTCGTCCCGGGGCTAGCGGGGGGCAGTATTTT
>TRBJ1-2|TRBV5-1|NA|NA
CASSLEGVSYGYTF
TGCGCCAGCAGCTTGGAGGGGGTGTCCTATGGCTACACCTTC
>TRBJ1-2|TRBV30|NA|NA
CAWKIRGTNYGYTF
TGTGCCTGGAAGATTCGGGGGACCAACTATGGCTACACCTTC
>TRBJ2-3|TRBV27|NA|TRBD2
CASSWTGLAGDTDTQYF
TGTGCCAGCAGTTGGACCGGACTAGCGGGGGACACAGATACGCAGTATTTT
>TRBJ1-5|TRBV28|NA|TRBD1
CASSPPGQGINQPQHF
TGTGCCAGCAGTCCCCCGGGACAGGGGATAAATCAGCCCCAGCATTTT
>TRBJ2-7|TRBV11-3|few|TRBD2
CASSLLAGGDYEQYF
TGTGCCAGCAGCTTACTAGCGGGGGGAGACTACGAGCAGTACTTC
>TRBJ1-1|TRBV6-4|NA|NA
CASKVREVNTEAFF
TGTGCCAGCAAAGTCCGGGAGGTGAACACTGAAGCTTTCTTT
>TRBJ2-1|TRBV5-6|NA|NA
CASSYRNEQFF
TGTGCCAGCAGCTATCGGAATGAGCAGTTCTTC
>TRBJ1-4|TRBV6-5|NA|TRBD1
CASSPGQGGEKLFF
TGTGCCAGCAGCCCAGGACAGGGGGGTGAAAAACTGTTTTTT
>TRBJ2-6|TRBV5-5|few|NA
CASSLVSFSGANVLTF
TGTGCCAGCAGCTTGGTCAGTTTCTCTGGGGCCAACGTCCTGACTTTC
>TRBJ1-2|TRBV6-5|NA|TRBD1
CASRGGQADYGYTF
TGTGCCAGCAGGGGGGGACAGGCAGACTATGGCTACACCTTC
>TRBJ2-5|TRBV7-7|NA|TRBD1
CASSNQLAGGQETQYF
TGTGCTAGCAGCAACCAACTGGCAGGGGGACAAGAGACCCAGTACTTC
>TRBJ1-2|TRBV6-5|NA|TRBD1
CASSYSRDRGIGYTF
TGTGCCAGCAGTTACTCGAGGGACAGGGGGATTGGCTACACCTTC
>TRBJ2-3|TRBV30|NA|TRBD2
CAGTSGSSTDTQYF
TGTGCCGGAACTAGCGGGTCTAGCACAGATACGCAGTATTTT
>TRBJ2-7|TRBV4-1|NA|TRBD2
CASSPTSGSNEQYF
TGCGCCAGCAGCCCGACTAGCGGGTCCAACGAGCAGTACTTC
>TRBJ2-2|TRBV7-2|NA|TRBD2
CASSRGGTNTGELFF
TGTGCCAGCAGCCGCGGGGGGACGAACACCGGGGAGCTGTTTTTT
>TRBJ2-2|TRBV5-4|NA|TRBD2
CASSLVLAGGTGELFF
TGTGCCAGCAGCTTGGTACTAGCGGGGGGTACCGGGGAGCTGTTTTTT
>TRBJ1-4|TRBV2|NA|TRBD1
CASGTGPEKLFF
TGTGCCAGCGGGACAGGCCCTGAAAAACTGTTTTTT
>TRBJ1-1|TRBV11-2|NA|TRBD1
CASSTGTGGEAFF
TGTGCCAGCAGCACCGGGACAGGGGGCGAAGCTTTCTTT
>TRBJ2-3|TRBV10-3|NA|TRBD2
CAISAHGLGLADTDTQYF
TGTGCCATCAGCGCACACGGATTGGGACTAGCCGACACAGATACGCAGTATTTT
>TRBJ2-1|TRBV10-3|NA|TRBD1
CAISSGTGGYNEQFF
TGTGCCATCAGTTCCGGGACAGGGGGCTACAATGAGCAGTTCTTC
>TRBJ2-7|TRBV19|NA|TRBD1
CASSIAGGSPYEQYF
TGTGCCAGTAGTATCGCAGGGGGCTCCCCCTACGAGCAGTACTTC
>TRBJ2-7|TRBV7-2|NA|TRBD2
CASSLGLAGPYEQYF
TGTGCCAGCAGCTTAGGACTAGCGGGACCCTACGAGCAGTACTTC
>TRBJ2-3|TRBV5-1|NA|NA
CASSLDYTDTQYF
TGCGCCAGCAGCTTAGACTACACAGATACGCAGTATTTT
>TRBJ2-1|TRBV19|NA|NA
CASSRGGASYEQFF
TGTGCCAGTAGTAGGGGGGGCGCTTCCTATGAGCAGTTCTTC
>TRBJ2-7|TRBV28|NA|NA
CASSFLSYEQYF
TGTGCCAGCAGTTTCCTCTCCTACGAGCAGTACTTC
>TRBJ2-7|TRBV5-4|NA|TRBD1
CASSLGTGAFDSYEQYF
TGTGCCAGCAGCTTGGGGACAGGGGCTTTCGACTCCTACGAGCAGTACTTC
>TRBJ2-3|TRBV27|NA|TRBD2
CASSSGRATDTQYF
TGTGCCAGCAGTAGCGGGAGGGCCACAGATACGCAGTATTTT
>TRBJ1-1|TRBV5-1|NA|TRBD1
CASSQQGQGSGTEAFF
TGCGCCAGCAGCCAGCAGGGACAGGGATCGGGGACTGAAGCTTTCTTT
>TRBJ1-1|TRBV5-1|NA|NA
CASSRRGEGAFF
TGCGCCAGCAGCCGTCGGGGGGAAGGAGCTTTCTTT
>TRBJ1-1|TRBV30|few|NA
CAWSVRGGPAGRNEAFF
TGTGCCTGGAGTGTACGGGGGGGACCCGCGGGAAGGAATGAAGCTTTCTTT
>TRBJ2-5|TRBV7-6|NA|TRBD1
CASSLDRGQETQYF
TGTGCCAGCAGCTTAGACAGGGGGCAAGAGACCCAGTACTTC
>TRBJ2-3|TRBV19|NA|TRBD1
CASSMLRDREADTQYF
TGTGCCAGTAGTATGTTGCGGGACAGGGAAGCAGATACGCAGTATTTT
>TRBJ2-1|TRBV7-6|NA|TRBD2
CASSPPTSGISYNEQFF
TGTGCCAGCAGCCCCCCGACTAGCGGCATATCGTACAATGAGCAGTTCTTC
>TRBJ2-1|TRBV19|NA|TRBD2
CASSLYSQLAGVVHEQFF
TGTGCCAGTAGTTTATACTCGCAGCTAGCGGGAGTAGTCCATGAGCAGTTCTTC
>TRBJ1-5|TRBV25-1|NA|NA
CASSEQGQPQHF
TGTGCCAGCAGTGAACAGGGACAGCCCCAGCATTTT
>TRBJ2-5|TRBV29-1|NA|TRBD2
CSSSRGGQETQYF
TGCAGCTCCTCACGGGGGGGGCAAGAGACCCAGTACTTC